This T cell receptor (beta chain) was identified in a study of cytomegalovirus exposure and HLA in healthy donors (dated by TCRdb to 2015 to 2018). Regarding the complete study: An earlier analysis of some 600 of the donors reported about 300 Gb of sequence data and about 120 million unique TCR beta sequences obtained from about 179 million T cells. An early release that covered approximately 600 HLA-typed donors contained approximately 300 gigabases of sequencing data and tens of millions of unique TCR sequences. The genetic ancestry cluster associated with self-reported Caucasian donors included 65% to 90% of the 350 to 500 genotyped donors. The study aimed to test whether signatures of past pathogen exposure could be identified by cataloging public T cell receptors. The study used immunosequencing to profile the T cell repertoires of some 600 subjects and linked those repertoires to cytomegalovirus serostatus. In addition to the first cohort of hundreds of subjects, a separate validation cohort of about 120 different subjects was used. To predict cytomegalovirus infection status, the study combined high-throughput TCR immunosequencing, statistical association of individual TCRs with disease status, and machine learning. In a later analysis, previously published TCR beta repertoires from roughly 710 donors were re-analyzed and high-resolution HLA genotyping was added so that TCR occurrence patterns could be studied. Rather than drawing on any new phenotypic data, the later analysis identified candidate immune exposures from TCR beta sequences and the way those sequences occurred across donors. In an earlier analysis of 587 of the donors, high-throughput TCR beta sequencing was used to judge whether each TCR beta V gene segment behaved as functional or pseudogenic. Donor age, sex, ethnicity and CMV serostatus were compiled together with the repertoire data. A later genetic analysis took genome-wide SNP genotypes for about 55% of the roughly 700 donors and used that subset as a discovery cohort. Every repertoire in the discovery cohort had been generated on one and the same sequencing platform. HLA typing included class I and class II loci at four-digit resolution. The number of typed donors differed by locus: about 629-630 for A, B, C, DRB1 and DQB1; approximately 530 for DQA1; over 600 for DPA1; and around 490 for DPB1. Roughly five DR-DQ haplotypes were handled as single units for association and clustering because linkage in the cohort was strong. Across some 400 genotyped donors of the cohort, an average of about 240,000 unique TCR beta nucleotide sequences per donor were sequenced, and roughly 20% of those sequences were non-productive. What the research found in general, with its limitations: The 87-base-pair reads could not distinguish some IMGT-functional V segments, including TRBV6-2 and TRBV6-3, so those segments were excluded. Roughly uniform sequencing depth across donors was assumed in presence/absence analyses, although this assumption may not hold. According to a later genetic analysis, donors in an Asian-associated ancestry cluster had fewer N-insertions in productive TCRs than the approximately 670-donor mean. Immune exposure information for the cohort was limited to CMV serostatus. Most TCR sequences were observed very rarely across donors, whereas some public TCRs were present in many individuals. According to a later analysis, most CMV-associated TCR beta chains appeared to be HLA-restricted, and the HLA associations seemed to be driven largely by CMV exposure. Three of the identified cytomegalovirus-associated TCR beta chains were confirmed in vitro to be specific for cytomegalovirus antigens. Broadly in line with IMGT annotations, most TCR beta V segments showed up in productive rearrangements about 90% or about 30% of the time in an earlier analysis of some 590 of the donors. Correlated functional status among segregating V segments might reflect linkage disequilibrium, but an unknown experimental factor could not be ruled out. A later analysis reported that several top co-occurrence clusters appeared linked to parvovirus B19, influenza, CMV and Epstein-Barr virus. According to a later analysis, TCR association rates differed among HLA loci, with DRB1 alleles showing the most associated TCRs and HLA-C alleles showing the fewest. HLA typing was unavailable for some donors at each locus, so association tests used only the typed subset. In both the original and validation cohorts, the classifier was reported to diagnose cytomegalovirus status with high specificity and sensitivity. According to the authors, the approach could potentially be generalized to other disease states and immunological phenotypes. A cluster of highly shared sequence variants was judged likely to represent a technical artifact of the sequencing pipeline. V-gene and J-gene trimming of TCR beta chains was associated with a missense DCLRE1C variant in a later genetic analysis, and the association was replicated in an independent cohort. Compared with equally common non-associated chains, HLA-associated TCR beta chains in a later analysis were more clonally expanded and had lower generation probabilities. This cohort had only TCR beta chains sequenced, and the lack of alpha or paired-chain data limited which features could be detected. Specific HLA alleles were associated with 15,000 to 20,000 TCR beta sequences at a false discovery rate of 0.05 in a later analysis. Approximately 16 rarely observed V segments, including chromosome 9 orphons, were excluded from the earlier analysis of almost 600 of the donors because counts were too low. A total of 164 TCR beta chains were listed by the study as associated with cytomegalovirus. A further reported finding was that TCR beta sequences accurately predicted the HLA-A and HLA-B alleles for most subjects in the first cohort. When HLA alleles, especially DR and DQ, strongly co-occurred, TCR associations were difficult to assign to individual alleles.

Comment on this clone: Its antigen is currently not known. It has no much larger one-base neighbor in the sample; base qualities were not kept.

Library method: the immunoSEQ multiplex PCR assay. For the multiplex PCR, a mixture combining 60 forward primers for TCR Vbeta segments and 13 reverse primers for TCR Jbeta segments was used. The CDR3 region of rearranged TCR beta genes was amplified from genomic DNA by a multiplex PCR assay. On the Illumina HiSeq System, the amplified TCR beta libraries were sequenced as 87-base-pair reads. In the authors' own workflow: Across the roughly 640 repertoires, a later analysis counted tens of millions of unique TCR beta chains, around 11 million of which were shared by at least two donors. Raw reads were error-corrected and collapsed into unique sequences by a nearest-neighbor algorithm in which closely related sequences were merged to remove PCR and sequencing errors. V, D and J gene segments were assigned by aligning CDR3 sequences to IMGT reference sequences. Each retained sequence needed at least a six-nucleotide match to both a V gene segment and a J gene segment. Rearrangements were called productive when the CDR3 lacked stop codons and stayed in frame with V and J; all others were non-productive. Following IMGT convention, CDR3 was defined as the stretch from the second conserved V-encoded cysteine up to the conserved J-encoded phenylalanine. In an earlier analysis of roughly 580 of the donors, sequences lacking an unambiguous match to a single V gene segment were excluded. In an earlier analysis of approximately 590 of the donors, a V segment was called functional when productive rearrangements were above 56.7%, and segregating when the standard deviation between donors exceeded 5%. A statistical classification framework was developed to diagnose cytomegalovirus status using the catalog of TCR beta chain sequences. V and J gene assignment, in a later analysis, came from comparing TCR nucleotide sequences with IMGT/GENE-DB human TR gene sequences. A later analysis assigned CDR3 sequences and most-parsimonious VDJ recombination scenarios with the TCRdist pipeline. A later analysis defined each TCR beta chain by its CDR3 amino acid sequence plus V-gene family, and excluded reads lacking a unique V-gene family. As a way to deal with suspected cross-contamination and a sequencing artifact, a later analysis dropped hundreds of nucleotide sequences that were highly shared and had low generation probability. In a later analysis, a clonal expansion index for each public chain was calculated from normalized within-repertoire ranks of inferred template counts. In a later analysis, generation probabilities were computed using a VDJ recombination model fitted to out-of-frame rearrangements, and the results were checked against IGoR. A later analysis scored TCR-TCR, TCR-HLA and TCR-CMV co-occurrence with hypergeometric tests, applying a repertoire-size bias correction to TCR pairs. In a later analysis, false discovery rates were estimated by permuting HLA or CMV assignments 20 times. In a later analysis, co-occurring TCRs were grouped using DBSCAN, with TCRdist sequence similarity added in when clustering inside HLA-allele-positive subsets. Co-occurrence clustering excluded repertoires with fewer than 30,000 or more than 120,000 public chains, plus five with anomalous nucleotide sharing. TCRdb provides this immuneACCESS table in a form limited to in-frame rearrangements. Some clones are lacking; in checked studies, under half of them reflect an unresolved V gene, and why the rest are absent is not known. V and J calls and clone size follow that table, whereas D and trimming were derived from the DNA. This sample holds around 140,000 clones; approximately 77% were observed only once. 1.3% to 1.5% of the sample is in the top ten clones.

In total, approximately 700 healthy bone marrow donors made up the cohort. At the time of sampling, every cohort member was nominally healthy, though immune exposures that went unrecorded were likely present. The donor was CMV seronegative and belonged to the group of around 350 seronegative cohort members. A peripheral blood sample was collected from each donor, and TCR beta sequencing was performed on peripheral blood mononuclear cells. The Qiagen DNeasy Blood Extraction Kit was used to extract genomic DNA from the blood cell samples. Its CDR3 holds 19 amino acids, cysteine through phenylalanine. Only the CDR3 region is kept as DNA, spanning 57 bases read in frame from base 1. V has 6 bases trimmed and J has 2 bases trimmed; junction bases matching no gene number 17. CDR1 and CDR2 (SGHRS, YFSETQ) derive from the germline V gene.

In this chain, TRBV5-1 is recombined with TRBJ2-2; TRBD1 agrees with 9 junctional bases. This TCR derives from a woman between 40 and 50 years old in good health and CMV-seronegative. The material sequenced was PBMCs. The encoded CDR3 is CASIPTGGETLINTGELFF. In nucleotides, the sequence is TGCGCCAGCATCCCTACAGGGGGCGAGACCCTAATAAACACCGGGGAGCTGTTTTTT. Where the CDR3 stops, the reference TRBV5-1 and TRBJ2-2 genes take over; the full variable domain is KAGVTQTPRYLIKTRGQQVTLSCSPISGHRSVSWYQQTPGQGLQFLFEYFSETQRNKGNFPGRFSGRQFSNSRSEMNVSTLELGDSALYLCASIPTGGETLINTGELFFGEGSRLTVL.